In its sample, the clone carrying this TCR beta chain was seen a few times. Its specificity is not known. This specimen belongs to a study of long-term antiretroviral therapy in people with HIV. Trimming cost V 6 bases and J 3 bases, with 18 bases left between them. This CDR3 is built from 15 residues. The germline gives CDR1 MNHEY, CDR2 SMNVEV (reference sequence). Every donor contributed at least one pre-ART and at least two post-ART PBMC samples. There were no participants with HIV treated outside the United States. At the survey level, the v3.0 immunoSEQ assay was run. Libraries were prepared by immunoSEQ multiplex PCR; TCRdb keeps only in-frame clonotypes and omits some of them. The sample lists approximately 41,000 clones, roughly 80% occurring once. Study outcomes and limitations: No data on ART adherence, viral resistance or therapy changes. Pre-ART expanded TRB clones stayed dominant throughout, though often decreasing after ART.

The TCR sequence derives from a man younger than 35 with HIV. The source material was unsorted PBMCs, sampled 1.5 years after starting antiretroviral therapy. The rearrangement joins TRBV27 to TRBJ2-7, with D perhaps TRBD2 (6 bases). This chain's CDR3 is CASSLQGLTNYEQYF. CDR3 in DNA: TGTGCCAGCAGCCTACAAGGACTAACGAACTACGAGCAGTACTTC.